This T cell receptor (beta chain) emerged from a study of blood T cell repertoires in COVID-19. As for the study in general: There were acute and convalescent COVID-19 samples, and they came from the United States, Italy and Spain. The analysed material was cDNA or gDNA that came from T cells, B-cell-depleted T cells, or PBMCs.

Trimming took 5 bases from V and 4 from J, leaving 12 bases between them. Looked up from germline, CDR1 is MGHDK and CDR2 is SYGVNS. The length of the CDR3 is 14 residues. Original analysis: It was from reference gene primer amplification that nucleated cell counts were estimated. The assay was immunoSEQ multiplex PCR, and TCRdb's table has in-frame clones only and misses some. D and trimming were read from the DNA, whereas the V and J calls and clone size are those reported in that table. The sample has roughly 200,000 clones, roughly 83% seen once. Patients in Seattle were enrolled during active infection, then followed longitudinally.

The chain has TRBV25-1 and TRBJ1-5, with D possibly being TRBD1 (5 bases). The sequence came from a woman aged 40 to 50 with COVID-19, enrolled during active disease. Sequenced: peripheral blood. CDR3 nucleotide sequence: TGTGCCAGCAGTCAAACAGGTAGAAATCAGCCCCAGCATTTT. This codes for CASSQTGRNQPQHF.